The 32 T cell receptor beta chains below come from one sample, sequenced in a study of CD8 T cells in Susac syndrome. Reverse transcription used roughly 0.5 to 1 ug RNA and random hexamers. TCRdb called the immunoSEQ multiplex PCR reads again in MiXCR, with one record for every CDR3 protein. This table has approximately 180,000 distinct CDR3 sequences, under 95% appearing once. Sequencing was performed on CD4+ T cells from PBMCs. Every receptor here comes from a human donor with multiple sclerosis.

The rearrangement joins TRBV28 to TRBJ2-2; 10 positions match TRBD2. Germline values: CDR1 MDHEN, CDR2 SYDVKM. V lost 6 bases, J lost 4 bases, and 5 bases stayed unmatched. The CDR3 sequence is 15 residues long. The CDR3 DNA follows: TGTGCCAGCAGAAGCGGGGGGGGGACCACCGGGGAGCTGTTTTTT. This encodes CASRSGGGTTGELFF.

V and J are TRBV5-1 and TRBJ2-5; TRBD2 matches at 13 bases. The V and J ends lost 4 bases and 4 bases, in that order; junction bases with no gene match: 4. The CDR3 sequence is 15 residues long. Germline CDR1 and CDR2: SGHRS and YFSETQ. CDR3 in DNA: TGCGCCAGCAGCGCAGGGACTAGCGGGGTAGAGACCCAGTACTTC. Residues: CASSAGTSGVETQYF.

This chain joins TRBV28 and TRBJ1-5, with 9 bases identical to TRBD1. The CDR3 sequence is 14 residues long. The germline gives CDR1 MDHEN, CDR2 SYDVKM. V was clipped by 5 bases and J by 5 bases; unmatched bases: 4. In DNA form, the CDR3 reads TGTGCCAGCAGTGTAGGGGACAGGGATCAGCCCCAGCATTTT. It codes for CASSVGDRDQPQHF.

The V gene is TRBV6-5, the J gene TRBJ2-2; D possibly corresponds to TRBD1 (6 bases). V gave up 2 bases and J gave up 2 bases, with 18 bases separating them. The CDR3 is made up of 18 amino acids. Germline CDR1 MNHEY, CDR2 SVGAGI. The CDR3 spells CASSYHLRGPTNTGELFF. The CDR3 bases are TGTGCCAGCAGTTACCACCTCAGGGGCCCCACTAACACCGGGGAGCTGTTTTTT.

This clonotype has only one observation. DNA of the CDR3: TGTGCCAGCAGCCCGAGACGGAGCATGAACACTGAAGCTTTCTTT. Protein product: CASSPRRSMNTEAFF. The rearrangement links TRBV27 to TRBJ1-1; D not resolved. Trimming shortened V by 6 bases and J by 0 bases, and 14 bases separated the two germline ends. CDR3 length: 15 amino acids. Germline CDR1 reads MNHEY; CDR2 reads SMNVEV (reference sequence).

This chain uses TRBV20-1 with TRBJ2-1; 8 nucleotides match TRBD2. V lost 5 bases to trimming and J lost 3 bases; unmatched junction nucleotides: 6. Looked up from germline, CDR1 is DFQATT and CDR2 is SNEGSKA (reference sequence). The CDR3 is 14 amino acids. CDR3 protein: CSAFGGAFYNEQFF. The CDR3 DNA follows: TGCAGTGCTTTCGGGGGGGCATTCTACAATGAGCAGTTCTTC.

The chain recombines TRBV4-2 with TRBJ2-3, with D uncertain. This CDR3 has 16 residues. Germline-derived CDR1 and CDR2 are LGHNA and YNFKEQ. With 3 bases removed from V and 1 base from J, the gap between germline ends came to 14 bases. Here the CDR3 reads CASSHTQASGTDTQYF. The DNA of the CDR3 is TGTGCCAGCAGCCACACCCAAGCCTCAGGCACAGATACGCAGTATTTT.

This clonotype has only a few counts. The chain uses TRBV5-4 and TRBJ2-4; D unresolved. With 0 bases removed from V and 5 bases from J, the gap between germline ends came to 3 bases. CDR3 length equals 12 residues. Germline assignment: CDR1 SGHNT and CDR2 YYREEE (reference sequence). The CDR3 sequence is CASSLGENIQYF. The CDR3 DNA reads TGTGCCAGCAGCTTGGGGGAAAACATTCAGTACTTC.

V is TRBV19 and J is TRBJ2-7; D might be TRBD1 or TRBD2, each matching 5 bases. CDR3 length equals 12 residues. From germline, CDR1 is LNHDA and CDR2 SQIVND (reference sequence). V lost 7 bases, J lost 6 bases, and 13 bases lay in between. The DNA of the CDR3 is TGTGCCAGTATTGCCGGGACCCGCGAGCAGTACTTC. Its translation: CASIAGTREQYF.

V and J are TRBV5-1 and TRBJ2-5; 9 nucleotides align to TRBD1. Germline V lookup: CDR1 SGHRS, CDR2 YFSETQ. The CDR3 spans 14 residues. J was trimmed by 5 bases and V by 4 bases; bases with no gene match: 6. The CDR3 sequence: CASSPDRGGETQYF. CDR3 DNA sequence: TGCGCCAGCAGCCCGGACAGGGGTGGGGAGACCCAGTACTTC. Full variable domain (outside the CDR3, taken from reference TRBV5-1 and TRBJ2-5): KAGVTQTPRYLIKTRGQQVTLSCSPISGHRSVSWYQQTPGQGLQFLFEYFSETQRNKGNFPGRFSGRQFSNSRSEMNVSTLELGDSALYLCASSPDRGGETQYFGPGTRLLVL.

The V and J genes are TRBV12-3 or TRBV12-4 and TRBJ1-5; the match to TRBD1 covers 8 bases. The CDR3 is 16 amino acids. V lost 1 base, J lost 3 bases, and 5 bases stayed unmatched. The CDR3 DNA sequence: TGTGCCAGCAGTTTAGGGACAGGGTTGTTCAATCAGCCCCAGCATTTT. Its translation: CASSLGTGLFNQPQHF.

The chain carries TRBV18 and TRBJ1-4; a weak D match, TRBD1 (5 bases). Trimming took off 2 bases at V and 11 bases at J, with 15 bases between the two ends. CDR1 KGHSH and CDR2 LQKENI come from the germline V gene. The CDR3 is 14 residues long. The CDR3 DNA reads as TGTGCCAGCTCACCATCAGAGGGGATGGGGAAACTGTTTTTT. Protein product: CASSPSEGMGKLFF.

The chain links TRBV5-1 to TRBJ1-3, with a weak D call TRBD1 (6 bases). CDR1 is SGHRS, CDR2 YFSETQ, per germline. Between the trimmed V and J ends, which lost 5 bases and 0 bases, there was a span of 15 bases. The CDR3 totals 16 residues. The DNA of the CDR3 is TGCGCCAGCAGTCGACAGGAGCTCACCTCTGGAAACACCATATATTTT. This sequence encodes CASSRQELTSGNTIYF.

This clonotype is a singleton in its sample. The V and J genes are TRBV11-3 and TRBJ2-2; D is perhaps TRBD1 (6 bases). In germline, CDR1 is SGHNT, CDR2 YENEEA. Trimming stripped 5 bases from V and 5 bases from J, with 12 bases between. The CDR3 covers 14 residues. CDR3 amino acids: CASSPHTGTGELFF. As DNA, the CDR3 is TGTGCCAGCAGCCCCCATACAGGGACCGGGGAGCTGTTTTTT. Based on the CDR3 plus reference TRBV11-3 and TRBJ2-2, the full variable domain is EAGVVQSPRYKIIEKKQPVAFWCNPISGHNTLYWYLQNLGQGPELLIRYENEEAVDDSQLPKDRFSAERLKGVDSTLKIQPAELGDSAVYLCASSPHTGTGELFFGEGSRLTVL.

This sequence joins TRBV29-1 and TRBJ2-5, with TRBD1 matching 9 bases. Per the germline V gene, CDR1 is SQVTM and CDR2 is ANQGSEA. The junction had 14 bases not matched to a gene; V was cut back by 4 bases and J by 5 bases. The CDR3 is 16 amino acids. CDR3 bases: TGCAGCGTTGGGATGACAGGGGGTAAGAGCAGCGAGACCCAGTACTTC. Protein product: CSVGMTGGKSSETQYF.

This chain joins TRBV11-2 and TRBJ2-5; D not certain. This CDR3 is 16 amino acids long. The V end was cut by 6 bases, the J end by 5 bases, with 22 bases between. Germline V gene sequence: CDR1 SGHAT, CDR2 FQNNGV. CDR3 residues: CASRPPGRSVMETQYF. The DNA for the CDR3 is TGTGCCAGCAGACCGCCCGGAAGGTCGGTTATGGAGACCCAGTACTTC. The full variable domain, completed using reference TRBV11-2 and TRBJ2-5, is EAGVAQSPRYKIIEKRQSVAFWCNPISGHATLYWYQQILGQGPKLLIQFQNNGVVDDSQLPKDRFSAERLKGVDSTLKIQPAKLEDSAVYLCASRPPGRSVMETQYFGPGTRLLVL.

This chain connects TRBV3-1 to TRBJ2-7, with TRBD1 identical over 11 bases. This CDR3 comprises 15 residues. Germline V lookup: CDR1 LGHDT, CDR2 YNNKEL (reference sequence). V dropped 4 bases and J dropped 5; count of bases not matched to a gene: 7. This chain's CDR3 is CASSRPGQGVNEQYF. CDR3 bases: TGTGCCAGCAGCCGCCCGGGACAGGGGGTCAACGAGCAGTACTTC.

This clonotype is a singleton in its sample. The chain links TRBV7-8 to TRBJ2-7; perhaps TRBD2 as D (6 bases). There are 13 residues in the CDR3. Trimming took 4 bases from V and 6 from J, leaving 13 bases between them. Germline V gives CDR1 SGHVS, CDR2 FQNEAQ. The chain's CDR3 is CASSSTHGSEQYF. CDR3 DNA: TGTGCCAGCAGCTCAACTCACGGGAGCGAGCAGTACTTC.

The chain has TRBV7-8 and TRBJ1-2, with D perhaps TRBD1 (5 bases). This CDR3 has 12 residues. The germline V gene encodes CDR1 SGHVS and CDR2 FQNEAQ. V was cut by 4 bases and J by 8 bases, with 11 bases left in between. The CDR3 bases are TGTGCCAGCAGCTCTACCACAGGAGGCTACACCTTC. It translates to CASSSTTGGYTF.

The rearrangement uses TRBV7-9 and TRBJ1-6; weak D call: TRBD1 (6 bases). The CDR3 loop spans 12 amino acids. Germline loops: CDR1 SEHNR, CDR2 FQNEAQ (reference sequence). V lost 8 bases, J lost 7 bases, and 9 bases lay in between. CDR3 sequence (DNA): TGTGCCAGCGTACAGGGAAATTCACCCCTCCACTTT. It codes for CASVQGNSPLHF.

The chain employs TRBV5-1 and TRBJ2-1; D is undetermined. V was trimmed by 0 bases and J by 10 bases, leaving 11 bases between them. Looked up from germline, CDR1 is SGHRS and CDR2 is YFSETQ. This CDR3 has 13 amino acids. CDR3 DNA sequence: TGCGCCAGCAGCTTGGTGGGCGCCCGGGAGCAGTTCTTC. As protein: CASSLVGAREQFF.

The sample holds one count of this clonotype. The V and J genes are TRBV18 and TRBJ2-1, with 8 bases lining up with TRBD2. The CDR3 is 13 residues long. Germline V gene lookup returns CDR1 KGHSH and CDR2 LQKENI. V shed 6 bases, J shed 5 bases, and the junction held 3 bases outside the gene matches. CDR3 sequence reads: CASSPGRDNEQFF. The CDR3 DNA reads as TGTGCCAGCTCCCCCGGGAGGGACAATGAGCAGTTCTTC. The whole variable domain, remainder taken from reference TRBV18 and TRBJ2-1, is NAGVMQNPRHLVRRRGQEARLRCSPMKGHSHVYWYRQLPEEGLKFMVYLQKENIIDESGMPKERFSAEFPKEGPSILRIQQVVRGDSAAYFCASSPGRDNEQFFGPGTRLTVL.

This chain links TRBV28 with TRBJ1-4, with D perhaps matching TRBD1 (5 bases). This CDR3 comprises 13 residues. V was trimmed by 4 bases and J by 6 bases, leaving 9 bases between them. Looked up from germline, CDR1 is MDHEN and CDR2 is SYDVKM. CDR3 in DNA: TGTGCCAGCAGTTGGGGGGGAGATGAAAAACTGTTTTTT. Translation gives CASSWGGDEKLFF.

In its sample, this clonotype was seen once. The chain has TRBV12-3 or TRBV12-4 and TRBJ2-1, with 7 bases fitting TRBD1. The V segment lost 6 bases and the J segment 8 bases; nucleotides outside the gene matches: 10. CDR3 length: 14 amino acids. This chain's CDR3 is CASSSARQGDEQFF. CDR3 coding DNA: TGTGCCAGCAGCTCCGCTCGACAGGGTGATGAGCAGTTCTTC.

V and J are TRBV3-1 and TRBJ1-1; D uncertain. The germline V gene has CDR1 LGHDT and CDR2 YNNKEL (reference sequence). V was pared by 4 bases and J by 0 bases, with 6 bases between. The CDR3 spans 13 residues. This CDR3 reads CASSPSVNTEAFF. CDR3 DNA sequence: TGTGCCAGCAGCCCTTCGGTGAACACTGAAGCTTTCTTT.

The V and J genes are TRBV12-3 or TRBV12-4 and TRBJ1-1, with D perhaps TRBD1 (6 bases). The CDR3 totals 13 residues. V lost 7 bases to trimming and J lost 1 base, with 10 bases between them. In DNA, the CDR3 is TGTGCCAGCATCTTACAGGGGAACACTGAAGCTTTCTTT. Residues: CASILQGNTEAFF.

The chain links TRBV12-3 or TRBV12-4 to TRBJ1-5; no firm D call. The germline V and J ends were trimmed by 2 bases and 2 bases, with 7 bases remaining between them. CDR3 length equals 14 residues. The CDR3 sequence is CASSLLTGNQPQHF. CDR3 nucleotide sequence: TGTGCCAGCAGTTTACTAACAGGCAATCAGCCCCAGCATTTT.

The CDR3 loop is CASSLRPIDTQYF. The CDR3, as DNA: TGTGCCAGCAGTTTGAGGCCTATAGATACGCAGTATTTT. This chain uses TRBV27 with TRBJ2-3; D is unresolved. V lost 3 bases to trimming and J lost 5 bases, with 9 bases between them. There are 13 residues in the CDR3. CDR1 and CDR2 from the germline V gene are MNHEY and SMNVEV (reference sequence).

The chain has TRBV6-6 and TRBJ1-1; TRBD1 matches at 7 bases. The CDR3 length is 14 residues. Germline V gives CDR1 MNHNY, CDR2 SVGAGI (reference sequence). V was clipped by 6 bases and J by 6 bases; unmatched bases: 10. CDR3 amino acids: CASSRRGYGAEAFF. CDR3 sequence (DNA): TGTGCCAGCAGCCGCAGGGGGTATGGTGCTGAAGCTTTCTTT.

The chain uses TRBV20-1 and TRBJ2-5; TRBD2 agrees at 13 bases. V lost 5 bases to trimming and J lost 2 bases; unmatched junction nucleotides: 8. The germline CDR1 and CDR2 sequences are DFQATT and SNEGSKA (reference sequence). CDR3 size: 16 residues. The CDR3 here is CSAPPVGLAGQETQYF. CDR3 nucleotides: TGCAGTGCTCCCCCGGTGGGACTAGCGGGACAAGAGACCCAGTACTTC.

This chain joins TRBV5-1 and TRBJ2-7, with a tentative D call TRBD2 (5 bases). This CDR3 is 15 amino acids long. The germline gives CDR1 SGHRS, CDR2 YFSETQ. The V gene lost 4 bases and the J gene lost 3 bases, with 17 bases spanning the gap. The DNA for the CDR3 is TGCGCCAGCAGCGCCCCCAGCGGAATGGGCTACGAGCAGTACTTC. This sequence encodes CASSAPSGMGYEQYF.

V gene TRBV6-2 or TRBV6-3 combines with J gene TRBJ2-1; D gene ambiguous. V was trimmed by 2 bases and J by 8 bases, leaving 10 bases between them. CDR3 size: 13 residues. CDR1 is MNHEY and CDR2 is SVGEGT in the germline V gene. The chain's CDR3 is CASSYDLTYEQFF. For the CDR3, the DNA is TGTGCCAGCAGTTACGACCTTACCTATGAGCAGTTCTTC.